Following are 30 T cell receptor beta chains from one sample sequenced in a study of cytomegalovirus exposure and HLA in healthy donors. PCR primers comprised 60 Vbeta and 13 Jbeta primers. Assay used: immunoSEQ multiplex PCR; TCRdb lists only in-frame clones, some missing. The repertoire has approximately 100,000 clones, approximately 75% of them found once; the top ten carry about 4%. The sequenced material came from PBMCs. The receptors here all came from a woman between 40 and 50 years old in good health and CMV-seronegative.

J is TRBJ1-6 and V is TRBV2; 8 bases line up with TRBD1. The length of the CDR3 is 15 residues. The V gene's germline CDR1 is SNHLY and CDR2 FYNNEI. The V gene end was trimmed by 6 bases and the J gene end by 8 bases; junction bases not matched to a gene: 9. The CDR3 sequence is CASRDTTGGDSPLHF. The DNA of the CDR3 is TGTGCCAGCAGGGACACTACAGGGGGTGATTCACCCCTCCACTTT.

This CDR3 reads CASSSWEGTEAFF. CDR3 sequence (DNA): TGTGCCAGCAGCTCATGGGAGGGGACTGAAGCTTTCTTT. This sequence joins TRBV7-3 and TRBJ1-1, with D maybe TRBD1 (5 bases). CDR3 length: 13 amino acids. Trimming stripped 4 bases from V and 5 bases from J, with 11 bases between. The germline V gene encodes CDR1 SGHTA and CDR2 FQGTGA. Full variable domain (missing parts from reference TRBV7-3 and TRBJ1-1): GAGVSQTPSNKVTEKGKYVELRCDPISGHTALYWYRQSLGQGPEFLIYFQGTGAADDSGLPNDRFFAVRPEGSVSTLKIQRTERGDSAVYLCASSSWEGTEAFFGQGTRLTVV.

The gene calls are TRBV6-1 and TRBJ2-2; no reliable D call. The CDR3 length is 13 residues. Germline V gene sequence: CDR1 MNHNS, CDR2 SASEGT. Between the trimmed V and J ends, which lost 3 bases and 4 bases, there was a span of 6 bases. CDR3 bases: TGTGCCAGCAGTGAGGCCTTCACCGGGGAGCTGTTTTTT. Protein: CASSEAFTGELFF.

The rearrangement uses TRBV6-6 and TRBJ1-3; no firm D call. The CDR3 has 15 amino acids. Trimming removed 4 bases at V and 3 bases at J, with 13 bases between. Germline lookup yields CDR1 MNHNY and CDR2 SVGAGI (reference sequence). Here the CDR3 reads CASSSDIAGGNTIYF. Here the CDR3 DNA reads TGTGCCAGCAGTTCGGATATCGCGGGTGGAAACACCATATATTTT.

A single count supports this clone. CDR3 coding DNA: TGTGCCAGCAGCCCGACGGCGGGGGGACTCTCCTACGAGCAGTACTTC. Encoded protein: CASSPTAGGLSYEQYF. The chain has TRBV11-2 and TRBJ2-7, with 8 bases identical to TRBD2. V was pared by 5 bases and J by 0 bases, with 9 bases of the junction left unmatched. The V gene's germline CDR1 is SGHAT and CDR2 FQNNGV. The CDR3 totals 16 residues.

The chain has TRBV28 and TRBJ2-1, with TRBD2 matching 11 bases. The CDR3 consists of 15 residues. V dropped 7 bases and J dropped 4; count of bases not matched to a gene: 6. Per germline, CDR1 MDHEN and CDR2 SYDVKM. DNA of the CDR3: TGTGCCAGCACCATAGGGACTAGCGGTTACAATGAGCAGTTCTTC. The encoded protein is CASTIGTSGYNEQFF.

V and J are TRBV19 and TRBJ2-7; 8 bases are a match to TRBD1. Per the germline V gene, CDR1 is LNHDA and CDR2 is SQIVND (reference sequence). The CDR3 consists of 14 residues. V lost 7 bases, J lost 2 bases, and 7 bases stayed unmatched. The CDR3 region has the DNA TGTGCCAGTAAAGAGGACAGGGTAGCCTACGAGCAGTACTTC. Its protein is CASKEDRVAYEQYF. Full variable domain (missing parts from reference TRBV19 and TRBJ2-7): DGGITQSPKYLFRKEGQNVTLSCEQNLNHDAMYWYRQDPGQGLRLIYYSQIVNDFQKGDIAEGYSVSREKKESFPLTVTSAQKNPTAFYLCASKEDRVAYEQYFGPGTRLTVT.

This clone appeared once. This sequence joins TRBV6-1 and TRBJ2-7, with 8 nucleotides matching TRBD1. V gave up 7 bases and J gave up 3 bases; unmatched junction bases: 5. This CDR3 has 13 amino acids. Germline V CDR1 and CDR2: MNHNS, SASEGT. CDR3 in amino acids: CASTTGENYEQYF. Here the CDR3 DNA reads TGTGCCAGCACGACAGGGGAAAACTACGAGCAGTACTTC.

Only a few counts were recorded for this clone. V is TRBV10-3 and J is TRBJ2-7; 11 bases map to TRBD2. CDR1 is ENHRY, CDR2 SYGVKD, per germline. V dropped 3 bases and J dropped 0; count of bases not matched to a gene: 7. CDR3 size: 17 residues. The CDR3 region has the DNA TGTGCCATCAGTGAAAGACTAGCGGGGCGGAGCTCCTACGAGCAGTACTTC. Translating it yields CAISERLAGRSSYEQYF.

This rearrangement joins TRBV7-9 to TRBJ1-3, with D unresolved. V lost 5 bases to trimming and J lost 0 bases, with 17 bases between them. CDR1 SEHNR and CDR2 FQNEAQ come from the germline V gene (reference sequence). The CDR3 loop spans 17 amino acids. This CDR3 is CASSPTRLGSSGNTIYF. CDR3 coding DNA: TGTGCCAGCAGCCCGACTAGGCTAGGGAGCTCTGGAAACACCATATATTTT.

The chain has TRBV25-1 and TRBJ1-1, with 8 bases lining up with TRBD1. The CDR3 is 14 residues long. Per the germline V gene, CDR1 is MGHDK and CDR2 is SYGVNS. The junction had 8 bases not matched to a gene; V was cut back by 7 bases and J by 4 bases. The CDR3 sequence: CASTGQGRVTEAFF. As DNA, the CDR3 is TGTGCCAGCACCGGACAGGGTCGGGTCACTGAAGCTTTCTTT.

The CDR3 reads CASSLDSGGAYEQFF. The CDR3 coding sequence is TGTGCCAGCAGCCTTGATAGCGGGGGGGCGTATGAGCAGTTCTTC. The chain carries TRBV7-3 and TRBJ2-1; 11 nucleotides align to TRBD2. The CDR3 runs to 15 residues. Germline V CDR1 and CDR2: SGHTA, FQGTGA. J was trimmed by 8 bases and V by 5 bases; bases with no gene match: 8. Supplemented by reference TRBV7-3 and TRBJ2-1, the full variable domain reads GAGVSQTPSNKVTEKGKYVELRCDPISGHTALYWYRQSLGQGPEFLIYFQGTGAADDSGLPNDRFFAVRPEGSVSTLKIQRTERGDSAVYLCASSLDSGGAYEQFFGPGTRLTVL.

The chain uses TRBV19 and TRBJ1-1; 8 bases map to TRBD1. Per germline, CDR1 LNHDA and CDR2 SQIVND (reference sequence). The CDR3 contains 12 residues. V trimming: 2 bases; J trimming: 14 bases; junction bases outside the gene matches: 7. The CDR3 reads CASSIQGTGSFF. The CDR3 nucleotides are TGTGCCAGTAGTATACAAGGGACAGGCAGCTTCTTT. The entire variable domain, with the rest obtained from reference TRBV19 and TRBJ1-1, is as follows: DGGITQSPKYLFRKEGQNVTLSCEQNLNHDAMYWYRQDPGQGLRLIYYSQIVNDFQKGDIAEGYSVSREKKESFPLTVTSAQKNPTAFYLCASSIQGTGSFFGQGTRLTVV.

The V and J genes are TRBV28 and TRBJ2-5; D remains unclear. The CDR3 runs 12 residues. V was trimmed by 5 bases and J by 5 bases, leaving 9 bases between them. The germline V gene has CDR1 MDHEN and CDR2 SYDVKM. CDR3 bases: TGTGCCAGCAGTCCTCTTCTTGAGACCCAGTACTTC. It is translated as CASSPLLETQYF.

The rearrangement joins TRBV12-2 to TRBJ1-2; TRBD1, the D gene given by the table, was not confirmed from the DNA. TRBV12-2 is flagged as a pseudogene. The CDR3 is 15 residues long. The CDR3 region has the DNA TGTGCAAGTCGCCCAACCTCCGGACAGTCGGATGGCTACACCTTC. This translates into CASRPTSGQSDGYTF.

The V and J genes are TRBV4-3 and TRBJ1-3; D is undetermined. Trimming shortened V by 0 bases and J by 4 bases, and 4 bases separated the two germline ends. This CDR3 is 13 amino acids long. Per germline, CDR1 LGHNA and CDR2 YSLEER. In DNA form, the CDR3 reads TGCGCCAGCAGCCAAGAATCGGGAAACACCATATATTTT. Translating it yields CASSQESGNTIYF.

This CDR3 is CAWSVEGGSYEQYF. The CDR3 DNA is TGTGCCTGGAGTGTAGAGGGGGGGTCCTACGAGCAGTACTTC. The V and J genes are TRBV30 and TRBJ2-7; TRBD2 might be the D (7 bases). Germline CDR1 and CDR2: GTSNPN and SVGIG (reference sequence). V lost 0 bases to trimming and J lost 1 base, with 10 bases between them. The CDR3 loop spans 14 amino acids. The entire variable domain, with the rest obtained from reference TRBV30 and TRBJ2-7, is as follows: SQTIHQWPATLVQPVGSPLSLECTVEGTSNPNLYWYRQAAGRGLQLLFYSVGIGQISSEVPQNLSASRPQDRQFILSSKKLLLSDSGFYLCAWSVEGGSYEQYFGPGTRLTVT.

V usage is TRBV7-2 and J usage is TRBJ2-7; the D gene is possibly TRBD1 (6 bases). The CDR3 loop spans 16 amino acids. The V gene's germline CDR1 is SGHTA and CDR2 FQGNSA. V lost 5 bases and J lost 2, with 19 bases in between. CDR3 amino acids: CASSRASGTQTYEQYF. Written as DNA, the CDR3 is TGTGCCAGCAGCCGAGCCTCCGGGACACAAACCTACGAGCAGTACTTC.

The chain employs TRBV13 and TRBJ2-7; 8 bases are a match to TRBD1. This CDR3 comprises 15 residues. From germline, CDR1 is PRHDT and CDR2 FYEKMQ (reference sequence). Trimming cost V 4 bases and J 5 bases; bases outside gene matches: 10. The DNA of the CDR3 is TGTGCCAGCAGCTCAAGACAGGGGATTATGAACGAGCAGTACTTC. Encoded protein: CASSSRQGIMNEQYF.

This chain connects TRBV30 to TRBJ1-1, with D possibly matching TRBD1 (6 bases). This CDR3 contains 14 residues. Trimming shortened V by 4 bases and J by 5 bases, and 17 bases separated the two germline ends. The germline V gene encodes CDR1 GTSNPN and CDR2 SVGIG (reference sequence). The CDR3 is CAWTRGQRSTEAFF. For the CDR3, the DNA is TGTGCCTGGACTCGCGGACAGCGGAGTACTGAAGCTTTCTTT.

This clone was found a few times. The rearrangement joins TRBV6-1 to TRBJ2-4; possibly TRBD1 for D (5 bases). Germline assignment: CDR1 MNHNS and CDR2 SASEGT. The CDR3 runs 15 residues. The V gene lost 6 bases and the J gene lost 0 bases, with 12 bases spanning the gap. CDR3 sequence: CASRDTGLAKNIQYF. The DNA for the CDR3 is TGTGCCAGCAGGGATACAGGCTTAGCCAAAAACATTCAGTACTTC.

The CDR3 sequence: CASRILGREAAFF. The CDR3 DNA reads as TGTGCCAGCAGGATTTTAGGGCGGGAGGCAGCTTTCTTT. The V call is TRBV6-1, the J call TRBJ1-1; D uncertain. The V gene lost 6 bases and the J gene lost 10 bases, with 18 bases spanning the gap. The length of the CDR3 is 13 residues. Germline values: CDR1 MNHNS, CDR2 SASEGT.

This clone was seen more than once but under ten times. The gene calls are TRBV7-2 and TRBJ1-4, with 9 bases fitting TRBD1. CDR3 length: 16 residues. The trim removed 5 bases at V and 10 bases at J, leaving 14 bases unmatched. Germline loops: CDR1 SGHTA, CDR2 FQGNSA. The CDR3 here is CASSPQSGTGLAKLFF. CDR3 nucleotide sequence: TGTGCCAGCAGCCCCCAGTCCGGGACAGGGTTGGCAAAACTGTTTTTT.

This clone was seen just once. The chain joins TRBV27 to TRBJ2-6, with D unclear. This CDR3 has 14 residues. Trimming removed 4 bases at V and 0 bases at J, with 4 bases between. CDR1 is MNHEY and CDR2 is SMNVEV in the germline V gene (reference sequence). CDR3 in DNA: TGTGCCAGCAGTTCAAACTCTGGGGCCAACGTCCTGACTTTC. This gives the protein CASSSNSGANVLTF.

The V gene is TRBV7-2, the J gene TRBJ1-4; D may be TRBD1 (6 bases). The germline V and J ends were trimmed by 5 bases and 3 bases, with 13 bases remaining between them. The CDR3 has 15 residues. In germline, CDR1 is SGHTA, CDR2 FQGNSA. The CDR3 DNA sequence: TGTGCCAGCAGCCCCATCAGGGGATCTAATGAAAAACTGTTTTTT. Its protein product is CASSPIRGSNEKLFF.

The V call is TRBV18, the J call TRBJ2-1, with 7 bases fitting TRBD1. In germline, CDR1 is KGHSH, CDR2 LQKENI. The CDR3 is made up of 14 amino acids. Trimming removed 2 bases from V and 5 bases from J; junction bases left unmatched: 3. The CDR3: CASSPSDRDNEQFF. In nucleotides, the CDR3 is TGTGCCAGCTCACCATCTGACAGGGACAATGAGCAGTTCTTC.

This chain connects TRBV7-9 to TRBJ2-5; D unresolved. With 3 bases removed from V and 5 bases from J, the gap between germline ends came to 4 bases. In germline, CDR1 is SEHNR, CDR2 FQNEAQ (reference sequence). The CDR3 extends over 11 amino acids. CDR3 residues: CASSFLETQYF. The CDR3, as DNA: TGTGCCAGCAGCTTTCTCGAGACCCAGTACTTC.

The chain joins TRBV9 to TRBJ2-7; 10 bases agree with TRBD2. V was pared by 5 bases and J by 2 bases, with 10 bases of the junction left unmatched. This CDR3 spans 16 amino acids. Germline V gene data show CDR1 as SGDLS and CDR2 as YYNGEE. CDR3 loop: CASSVTSGGGPYEQYF. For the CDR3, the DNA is TGTGCCAGCAGTGTCACCAGCGGGGGGGGGCCCTACGAGCAGTACTTC.

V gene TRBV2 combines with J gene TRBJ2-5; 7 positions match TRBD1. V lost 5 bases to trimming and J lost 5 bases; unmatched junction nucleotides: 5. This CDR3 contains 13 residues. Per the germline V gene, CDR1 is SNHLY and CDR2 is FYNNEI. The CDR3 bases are TGTGCCAGCAGTCGGGACAGCGCGGAGACCCAGTACTTC. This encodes CASSRDSAETQYF.

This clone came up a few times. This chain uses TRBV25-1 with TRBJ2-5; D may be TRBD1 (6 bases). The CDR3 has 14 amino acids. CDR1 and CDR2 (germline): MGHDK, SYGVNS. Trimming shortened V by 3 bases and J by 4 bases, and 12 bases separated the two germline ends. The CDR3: CASSDGTGRETQYF. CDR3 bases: TGTGCCAGCAGTGACGGAACAGGGCGAGAGACCCAGTACTTC.